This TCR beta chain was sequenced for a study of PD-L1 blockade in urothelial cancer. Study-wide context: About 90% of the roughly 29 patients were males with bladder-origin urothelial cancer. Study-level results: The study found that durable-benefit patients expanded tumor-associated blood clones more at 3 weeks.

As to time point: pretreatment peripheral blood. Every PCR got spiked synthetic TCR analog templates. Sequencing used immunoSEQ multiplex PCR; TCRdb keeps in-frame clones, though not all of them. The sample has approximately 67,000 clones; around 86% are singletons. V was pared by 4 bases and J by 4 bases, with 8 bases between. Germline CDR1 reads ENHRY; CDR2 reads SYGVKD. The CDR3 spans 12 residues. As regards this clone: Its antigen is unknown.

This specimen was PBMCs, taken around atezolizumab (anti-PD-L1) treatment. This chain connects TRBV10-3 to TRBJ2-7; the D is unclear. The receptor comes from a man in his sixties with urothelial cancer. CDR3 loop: CAISGKEYEQYF. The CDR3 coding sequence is TGTGCCATCAGTGGGAAGGAGTACGAGCAGTACTTC.